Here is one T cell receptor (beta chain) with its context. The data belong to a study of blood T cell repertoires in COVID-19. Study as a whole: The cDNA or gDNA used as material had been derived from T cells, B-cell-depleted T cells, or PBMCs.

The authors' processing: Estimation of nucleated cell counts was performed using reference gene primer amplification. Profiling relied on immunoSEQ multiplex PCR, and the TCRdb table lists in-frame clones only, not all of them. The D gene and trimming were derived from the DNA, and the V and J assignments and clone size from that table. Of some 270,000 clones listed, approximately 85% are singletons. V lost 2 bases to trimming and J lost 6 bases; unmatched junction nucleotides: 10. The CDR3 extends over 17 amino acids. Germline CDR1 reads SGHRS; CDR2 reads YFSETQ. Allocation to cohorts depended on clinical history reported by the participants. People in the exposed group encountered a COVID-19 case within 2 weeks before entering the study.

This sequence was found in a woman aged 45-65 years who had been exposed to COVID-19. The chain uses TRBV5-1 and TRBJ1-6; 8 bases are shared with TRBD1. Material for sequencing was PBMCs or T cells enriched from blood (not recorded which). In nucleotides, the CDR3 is TGCGCCAGCAGCTTAGGACAGGGCCCCCTCGGTAATTCACCCCTCCACTTT. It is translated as CASSLGQGPLGNSPLHF. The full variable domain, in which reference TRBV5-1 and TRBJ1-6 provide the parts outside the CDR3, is KAGVTQTPRYLIKTRGQQVTLSCSPISGHRSVSWYQQTPGQGLQFLFEYFSETQRNKGNFPGRFSGRQFSNSRSEMNVSTLELGDSALYLCASSLGQGPLGNSPLHFGNGTRLTVT.